The T cell receptor (beta chain) described here comes from a study of regulatory T cells in long-lasting Graves disease. Study-wide background: Patients with new Graves' disease had used antithyroid drugs below 3 months. Study-wide results and limits: Persistent Graves' patients showed less TCR diversity than newly diagnosed ones.

This sample's time point: newly diagnosed GD, antithyroid drugs for less than 3 months. There was RNA extracted from PBMCs, and the TCR library was made from it. Arm-PCR with iRepertoire HTBI primers amplified the CDR3 regions for these TCR beta libraries. TCRdb processed the multiplex PCR reads anew with MiXCR; each CDR3 protein has one entry. The sample includes a few hundred thousand distinct CDR3 sequences, roughly 12% of them seen just once. Of note for this clonotype: What it binds is not known. A single base separates this from a much larger clone, so it may be a read error.

The length of the CDR3 is 14 residues. The germline V and J ends were trimmed by 5 bases and 7 bases, with 15 bases remaining between them. Germline CDR1 and CDR2: MNHEY and SMNVEV (reference sequence). The same specimen was also included in a second study, on T cells in Graves' hyperthyroidism and ophthalmopathy. That work contributes: Over 18 months, lack of ophthalmopathy progression marked Graves' hyperthyroidism as stable. Patients were excluded because of uncontrolled infection, other autoimmune disease, pregnancy or lactation.

The rearrangement joins TRBV27 to TRBJ2-1; tentatively, D is TRBD1 or TRBD2 (5 bases each). The sample consisted of peripheral blood mononuclear cells (PBMCs), taken at new diagnosis, from a patient treated with antithyroid drugs. The sequence derives from a man aged 30 to 39 with Graves disease. The CDR3: CASSLLGRENEQFF. CDR3 in DNA: TGTGCCAGCAGTCTCCTAGGCAGGGAGAATGAGCAGTTCTTC.